The source of this T cell receptor (beta chain) is a study of patients and donors after allogeneic stem cell transplantation. The germline V gene encodes CDR1 DFQATT and CDR2 SNEGSKA (reference sequence). CDR3 length: 13 residues. Trimming took off 6 bases at V and 6 bases at J, with 17 bases between the two ends. TCRdb re-derived calls from the RT-PCR reads in MiXCR, one entry per CDR3 protein. The table has about 87,000 distinct CDR3 sequences, approximately 5.2% seen once. Ten or more counts support this clonotype. The sample taken for sequencing was blood, either unsorted or a sorted T cell fraction (not recorded which). The chain couples TRBV20-1 to TRBJ2-5, with no clear D. The clonotype was recovered from a human donor who was either an allogeneic HSCT recipient or a stem cell or donor lymphocyte infusion donor (not recorded which). It is not recorded whose cells these are; they may come from a transplant donor. The CDR3 sequence is CSAPNWGRQTQYF. DNA of the CDR3: TGCAGTGCCCCCAATTGGGGTAGGCAGACCCAGTACTTC.